This T cell receptor beta chain emerged from a study of regulatory T cells in long-lasting Graves disease. The sample holds many counts of this clonotype. As to time point: newly diagnosed GD, antithyroid drugs for less than 3 months. Generation of the TCR library employed RNA extracted from PBMCs. Sequencing libraries for TCR beta were prepared with iRepertoire HTBI primers and Arm-PCR of CDR3 regions. TCRdb reprocessed the multiplex PCR reads with MiXCR, giving one entry per CDR3 protein. The profile shows 350,000 to 400,000 distinct CDR3 sequences, roughly a sixth of them singletons. Source: peripheral blood mononuclear cells (PBMCs), taken at new diagnosis, from a patient treated with antithyroid drugs. This clonotype was obtained from a female donor with Graves disease.

This CDR3 is CASSFRGQKELFF. The CDR3 DNA reads TGTGCCAGCAGTTTCCGGGGGCAGAAAGAACTGTTTTTT. The chain joins TRBV12-3 or TRBV12-4 to TRBJ1-4, with D possibly being TRBD1 (6 bases). This CDR3 has 13 residues. V lost 3 bases to trimming and J lost 12 bases, with 14 bases between them.